This is a list of T cell receptor beta chains from one sample in a study of T-cell reconstitution after alpha-beta-depleted transplantation in children. MiXCR was run by TCRdb on the PCR reads, yielding one entry per CDR3 protein. The sample carries about 540,000 distinct CDR3 sequences, roughly 18% recorded once. The input for sequencing was PBMCs from the stem cell graft donor, taken from the stem cell graft. The receptor set was obtained from a human donor who donated a stem cell graft to a child with acute lymphoblastic leukemia. Both conserved end residues are part of each CDR3. D genes are given only for firm matches. Only some rows state a clone size, as once, few, many or a class for expanded clones.

TRBJ2-3 TRBD2 TRBV5-1 few TGCGCCAGCAGCTTGGTGGCTAGCGGGAGAGGCACAGATACGCAGTATTTT CASSLVASGRGTDTQYF
TRBJ2-3 TRBD2 TRBV11-1 few TGTGCCAGCAGCTTCCTCCAGACTAGCGGGACAACCACAGATACGCAGTATTTT CASSFLQTSGTTTDTQYF
TRBJ2-1 . TRBV14 few TGTGCCAGCAGCCCCCGACTGGTCAATGAGCAGTTCTTC CASSPRLVNEQFF
TRBJ2-2 . TRBV3-1 . TGTGCCAGCAGCCAAGTAGGCGGGATGGTCACCGGGGAGCTGTTTTTT CASSQVGGMVTGELFF
TRBJ2-1 TRBD2 TRBV4-1 . TGCGCCAGCAGCCAAGTGCGGGAGCTCCACAATGAGCAGTTCTTC CASSQVRELHNEQFF
TRBJ2-1 . TRBV7-8 . TGTGCCAGCAGCCAGCCGCGACTAGTGCCTTCATGGGAGCAGTTCTTC CASSQPRLVPSWEQFF
TRBJ2-3 . TRBV5-1 few TGCGCCAGCTACCTCGGCGGGGCCCGCACAGATACGCAGTATTTT CASYLGGARTDTQYF
TRBJ1-2 . TRBV29-1 few TGCAGCGTTGAGATGCGGCAGGGGAAGGGCTACACCTTC CSVEMRQGKGYTF
TRBJ2-7 TRBD1 TRBV19 few TGTGCCACAGCGACAGGGATGTACGAGCAGTACTTC CATATGMYEQYF
TRBJ2-7 . TRBV20-1 . TGCAGTGCTAGTGGGGACTCGACCTACGAGCAGTACTTC CSASGDSTYEQYF
TRBJ2-7 TRBD2 TRBV5-1 . TGCGCCAGCAGGGGTAGCGGGAGCCCCGAGCAGTACTTC CASRGSGSPEQYF
TRBJ1-1 . TRBV18 once TGTGCCAGCTCACCACAATATCGGACATTCCCTGAAGCTTTCTTT CASSPQYRTFPEAFF
TRBJ1-2 TRBD1 TRBV3-1 . TGTGCCTGCTGCCCGGGACAGGTGGGGGGGTACGGCTATGGCTACACCTTC CACCPGQVGGYGYGYTF
TRBJ2-2 . TRBV9 . TGTGCCAGCAGCGCCGGGACTTCGAACACCGGGGAGCTGTTTTTT CASSAGTSNTGELFF
TRBJ2-1 . TRBV29-1 many TGCGGAGCCGGTATAGCGTCCTTGATGAATGAGCAGTTCTTC CGAGIASLMNEQFF
TRBJ2-5 . TRBV7-8 . TGTGCCAGCAGCTTGATCGGTGTGAGGGAGACCCAGTACTTC CASSLIGVRETQYF
TRBJ1-6 TRBD1 TRBV28 few TGTGCCAGCCATGGGACAGATAATTCACCCCTCCACTTT CASHGTDNSPLHF
TRBJ1-1 . TRBV14 . TGTGCCAGCAAGCGAGGGATGGACACTGAAGCTTTCTTT CASKRGMDTEAFF
TRBJ2-5 TRBD2 TRBV2 few TGTGCCAGCAGTGTTTGGCGGGAGGCGGTCCAGACCCAGTACTTC CASSVWREAVQTQYF
TRBJ2-1 . TRBV7-3 . TGTGCCAGCAGCCAGGGGAGGAATGAGCAGTTCTTC CASSQGRNEQFF
TRBJ1-5 TRBD1 TRBV19 . TGTGCCAGTAGTATTTCCCTCTTGACAGGGGTTCGGAATCAGCCCCAGCATTTT CASSISLLTGVRNQPQHF
TRBJ1-5 . TRBV2 . TGTGCCAGCAGTGTGCTGGTTAGGGGAGGAGGCAATCAGCCCCAGCATTTT CASSVLVRGGGNQPQHF
TRBJ2-7 . TRBV10-1 . TGCGCCAGCAGTGAGTCCTTCGAGCAAGGCCGCCCGGACGAGCAGTACTTC CASSESFEQGRPDEQYF
TRBJ2-1 . TRBV28 . TGTGCCAGTATGGACCAAAGCTCCTACAATGAGCAGTTCTTC CASMDQSSYNEQFF